A single T cell receptor (beta chain) is shown here with its context. These data originate in a study of blood T cell repertoires in COVID-19. Study overall: Acute-phase and convalescent COVID-19 samples originated in the United States, Italy and Spain.

Only in-frame clones appear in the TCRdb table, and some are missing; sequencing was by immunoSEQ multiplex PCR. The sample lists under 200,000 clones, more than 75% occurring once. V gave up 9 bases and J gave up 5 bases; unmatched junction bases: 4. The CDR3 has 12 amino acids. CDR1 is KGHDR, CDR2 SFDVKD, per germline. This receptor was identified in a middle-aged woman with COVID-19, enrolled during active disease. Input material: peripheral blood. The V and J genes are TRBV24-1 and TRBJ2-5, with 8 bases identical to TRBD1. This CDR3 is CATEDRAETQYF. For the CDR3, the DNA is TGTGCCACCGAGGACAGGGCGGAGACCCAGTACTTC.